A selection of T cell receptor beta chains follows, all from one sample in a study of blood T cell repertoires in COVID-19. TCRdb's copy holds only in-frame clones and misses some; the assay was immunoSEQ multiplex PCR. The sample yields 65,000 or so clones, about nine tenths seen once. The material sequenced was peripheral blood. The receptors shown here come from a human donor with acute or convalescent COVID-19. The donor label of this sample is uncertain. The CDR3 runs from the conserved cysteine through the conserved F or W. D genes are given only for firm matches. Part of the rows lack a size; the others show once, few, many or a class for expanded clones.

J gene | clone size | V gene | D gene | CDR3 protein | CDR3 DNA
TRBJ2-1 | - | TRBV28 | - | CASSLVADNEQFF | TGTGCCAGCAGTTTGGTAGCGGACAATGAGCAGTTCTTC
TRBJ2-7 | few | TRBV7-9 | TRBD1 | CASSRTGGTPREQYF | TGTGCCAGCAGCCGCACAGGGGGCACCCCTCGCGAGCAGTACTTC
TRBJ1-2 | - | TRBV6-5 | - | CASRLDPGIGGGYTF | TGTGCCAGCAGGCTGGACCCAGGAATTGGGGGGGGCTACACCTTC
TRBJ2-3 | - | TRBV9 | TRBD2 | CASSVVGTTSGDTQYF | TGTGCCAGCAGCGTAGTGGGGACTACCTCGGGGGATACGCAGTATTTT
TRBJ2-3 | - | TRBV5-6 | - | CASSLLGVGDTQYF | TGTGCCAGCAGCTTGTTAGGGGTAGGGGATACGCAGTATTTT
TRBJ1-5 | - | TRBV19 | TRBD1 | CASSTLGTALNQPQHF | TGTGCCAGTAGTACCCTAGGGACAGCCCTCAATCAGCCCCAGCATTTT
TRBJ2-3 | once | TRBV5-1 | - | CASGLGTRTDTQYF | TGCGCCAGCGGTCTTGGGACACGCACAGATACGCAGTATTTT
TRBJ2-7 | - | TRBV11-2 | TRBD2 | CASSLGLAGGTLSYEQYF | TGTGCCAGCAGCTTAGGACTAGCGGGAGGGACCCTCTCCTACGAGCAGTACTTC
TRBJ1-5 | - | TRBV6-1 | - | CASSDRQVNQPQHF | TGTGCCAGCAGTGATAGGCAGGTCAATCAGCCCCAGCATTTT
TRBJ1-2 | - | TRBV18 | - | CASSPATVNYGYTF | TGTGCCAGCTCACCGGCGACAGTTAACTATGGCTACACCTTC
TRBJ2-2 | few | TRBV6-4 | TRBD1 | CASSRGQGDGTGELFF | TGTGCCAGCAGCCGCGGACAGGGGGATGGCACCGGGGAGCTGTTTTTT
TRBJ2-1 | - | TRBV23-1 | - | CARDQACRGNEQFF | TGCGCCAGGGATCAGGCTTGTAGGGGAAATGAGCAGTTCTTC
TRBJ1-6 | - | TRBV15 | - | CAIRDSTNSPLHF | TGTGCCATCCGAGACTCAACCAATTCACCCCTCCACTTT
TRBJ1-5 | - | TRBV19 | - | CASRDQTGSGNQPQHF | TGTGCCAGTAGGGATCAAACAGGGTCGGGCAATCAGCCCCAGCATTTT
TRBJ2-5 | once | TRBV18 | TRBD1 | CASSTGTGAQETQYF | TGTGCCAGCTCAACCGGGACAGGGGCTCAAGAGACCCAGTACTTC
TRBJ1-5 | few | TRBV15 | TRBD1 | CATSGTGGTPSNQPQHF | TGTGCCACCAGCGGCACAGGGGGCACCCCTAGCAATCAGCCCCAGCATTTT
TRBJ1-5 | - | TRBV6-1 | TRBD1 | CASSDPPGGAGQPQHF | TGTGCCAGCAGTGATCCTCCAGGGGGCGCGGGTCAGCCCCAGCATTTT
TRBJ1-6 | - | TRBV5-1 | - | CASSADDNSPLHF | TGCGCCAGCAGTGCGGATGATAATTCACCCCTCCACTTT
TRBJ1-2 | - | TRBV7-8 | TRBD1 | CASSHRDRGFGYTF | TGTGCCAGCAGCCACCGGGACAGGGGGTTTGGCTACACCTTC
TRBJ2-1 | - | TRBV12-3/TRBV12-4 | - | CASSLGSYNEQFF | TGTGCCAGCAGTTTAGGCAGTTACAATGAGCAGTTCTTC
TRBJ2-7 | - | TRBV15 | - | CATSRAGTTASYEQYF | TGTGCCACCAGCAGAGCAGGGACAACCGCCTCCTACGAGCAGTACTTC
TRBJ1-1 | - | TRBV7-6 | - | CASSQGGNTEAFF | TGTGCCAGCAGCCAAGGGGGGAACACTGAAGCTTTCTTT
TRBJ2-7 | - | TRBV9 | TRBD1 | CASSAMTGTGEYEQYF | TGTGCCAGCAGCGCTATGACCGGGACAGGGGAGTACGAGCAGTACTTC
TRBJ2-5 | - | TRBV19 | - | CASGSSKQETQYF | TGTGCCAGTGGTAGTAGCAAGCAAGAGACCCAGTACTTC
TRBJ2-3 | - | TRBV5-5 | - | CASRAPGDTQYF | TGTGCCAGCAGGGCTCCGGGAGATACGCAGTATTTT
TRBJ1-5 | - | TRBV6-5 | TRBD1 | CASSFDLGTGPQHF | TGTGCCAGCAGCTTTGACTTGGGGACAGGGCCCCAGCATTTT
TRBJ1-2 | - | TRBV27 | TRBD1 | CASSPGTDYGYTF | TGTGCCAGCAGCCCCGGGACAGACTATGGCTACACCTTC
TRBJ1-3 | few | TRBV7-2 | - | CASSRRAGNTIYF | TGTGCCAGCAGTAGGAGAGCTGGAAACACCATATATTTT
TRBJ2-2 | - | TRBV5-4 | TRBD1 | CASSSSRAGTAFTGELFF | TGTGCCAGCAGCTCAAGCCGAGCCGGGACAGCATTCACCGGGGAGCTGTTTTTT
TRBJ1-3 | - | TRBV7-9 | - | CASSLQGTSGNTIYF | TGTGCCAGCAGCTTACAGGGGACCTCTGGAAACACCATATATTTT
TRBJ1-2 | - | TRBV7-3 | - | CASNTPRTGTRPNSTYGYTF | TGTGCCAGCAACACACCCCGAACCGGGACAAGGCCAAATTCGACTTATGGCTACACCTTC
TRBJ2-3 | once | TRBV5-1 | TRBD2 | CASSSGGLTDTQYF | TGCGCCAGCAGCTCGGGGGGGCTTACAGATACGCAGTATTTT
TRBJ2-5 | - | TRBV5-1 | TRBD1 | CASSLGGTDKETQYF | TGCGCCAGCAGCTTGGGAGGGACAGACAAAGAGACCCAGTACTTC
TRBJ1-2 | - | TRBV9 | TRBD1 | CASNNGQEGYGYTF | TGTGCCAGCAACAACGGACAGGAAGGCTATGGCTACACCTTC